This TCR beta chain was documented in a study of cytomegalovirus exposure and HLA in healthy donors. Amplification used 60 Vbeta primers and 13 Jbeta primers. Profiled with immunoSEQ multiplex PCR; TCRdb holds only in-frame clones, not every one. In total, the table holds approximately 110,000 clones. Study-level results: Later analysis showed TCR association rates varying by HLA locus, highest for DRB1 and lowest for HLA-C. In vitro checks showed that a few CMV-associated chains really do target CMV antigens. Sequences of the TCR beta chain were said to predict the HLA-A and HLA-B alleles of most subjects accurately.

CDR1 is GTSNPN, CDR2 SVGIG, per germline (reference sequence). Trimming removed 3 bases from V and 3 bases from J; junction bases left unmatched: 6. The CDR3 covers 14 residues. Comments on this clone: As yet, its antigen is unknown.

This chain connects TRBV30 to TRBJ1-2; the match to TRBD1 covers 8 bases. The receptor was derived from a man in his thirties or forties in good health and CMV-seronegative. The sample was PBMCs. The chain's CDR3 is CAWRLQGVDYGYTF. In DNA, the CDR3 is TGTGCCTGGAGATTACAGGGGGTCGACTATGGCTACACCTTC.